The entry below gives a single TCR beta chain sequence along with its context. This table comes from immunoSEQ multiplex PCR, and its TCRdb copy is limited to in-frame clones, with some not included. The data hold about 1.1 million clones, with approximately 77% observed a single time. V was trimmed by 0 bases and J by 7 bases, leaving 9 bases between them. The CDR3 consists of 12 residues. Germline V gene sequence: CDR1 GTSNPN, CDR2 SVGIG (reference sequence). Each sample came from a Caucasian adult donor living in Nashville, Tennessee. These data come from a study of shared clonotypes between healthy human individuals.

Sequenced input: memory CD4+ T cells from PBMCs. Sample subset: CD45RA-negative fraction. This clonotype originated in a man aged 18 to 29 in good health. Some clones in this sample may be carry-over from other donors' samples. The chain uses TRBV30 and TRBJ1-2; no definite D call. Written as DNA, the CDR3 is TGTGCCTGGAGTGTATCCGCGATTGGCTACACCTTC. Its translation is CAWSVSAIGYTF.